This T cell receptor beta chain is from a study of blood T cell repertoires in COVID-19. For the study at large: Samples came from the United States, Italy and Spain, spanning acute and convalescent COVID-19. PBMCs, B-cell-depleted T cells, or T cells were the source of the cDNA or gDNA that made up the material.

The CDR3 has 13 amino acids. V was shortened by 6 bases and J by 5 bases, with 14 bases between the two germline ends. Germline CDR1 MGHDK, CDR2 SYGVNS. Per the authors' pipeline: Estimates of nucleated cell counts were drawn from the amplification of reference gene primers. Clones were sequenced by immunoSEQ multiplex PCR, and TCRdb holds only the in-frame ones, with some missing. V and J calls and clone size are copied from that table; D and trimming were computed from the DNA. Among 80,000 to 100,000 clones, roughly nine tenths were seen once, and the ten largest hold about 1.8%. The source material was peripheral blood. The TCR originated in a human donor with active COVID-19. The donor label of this sample is uncertain. The chain recombines TRBV25-1 with TRBJ2-7; D may be TRBD2 (6 bases). The CDR3 nucleotides are TGTGCCAGCAGGAAGACTAGTTACGACGAGCAGTACTTC. It specifies CASRKTSYDEQYF.